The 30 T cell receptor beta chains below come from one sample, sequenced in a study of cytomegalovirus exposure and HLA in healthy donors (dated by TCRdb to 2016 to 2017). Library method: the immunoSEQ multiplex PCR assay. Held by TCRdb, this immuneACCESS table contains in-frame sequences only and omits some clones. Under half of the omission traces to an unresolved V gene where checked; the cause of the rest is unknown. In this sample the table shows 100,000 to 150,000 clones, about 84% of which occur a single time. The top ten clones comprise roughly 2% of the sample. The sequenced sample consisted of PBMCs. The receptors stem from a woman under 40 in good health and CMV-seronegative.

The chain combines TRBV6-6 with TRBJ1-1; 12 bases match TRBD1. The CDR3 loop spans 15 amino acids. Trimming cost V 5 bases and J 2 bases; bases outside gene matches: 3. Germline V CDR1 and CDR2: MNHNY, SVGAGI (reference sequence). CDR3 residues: CASSAGQGANTEAFF. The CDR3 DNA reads TGTGCCAGCAGTGCGGGACAGGGGGCAAACACTGAAGCTTTCTTT.

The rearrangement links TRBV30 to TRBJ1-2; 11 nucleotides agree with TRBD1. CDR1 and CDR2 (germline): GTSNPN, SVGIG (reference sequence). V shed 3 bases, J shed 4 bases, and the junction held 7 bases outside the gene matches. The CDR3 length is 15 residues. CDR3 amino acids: CAWSQGQGAIYGYTF. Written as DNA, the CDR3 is TGTGCCTGGAGCCAAGGACAGGGGGCTATCTATGGCTACACCTTC.

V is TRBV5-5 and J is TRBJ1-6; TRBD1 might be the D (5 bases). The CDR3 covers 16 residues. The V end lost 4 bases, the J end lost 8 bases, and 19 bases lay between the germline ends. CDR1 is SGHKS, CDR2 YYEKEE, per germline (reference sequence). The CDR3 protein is CASSPQRQSLDSPLHF. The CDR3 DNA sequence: TGTGCCAGCAGCCCTCAGCGACAGAGTTTAGATTCACCCCTCCACTTT.

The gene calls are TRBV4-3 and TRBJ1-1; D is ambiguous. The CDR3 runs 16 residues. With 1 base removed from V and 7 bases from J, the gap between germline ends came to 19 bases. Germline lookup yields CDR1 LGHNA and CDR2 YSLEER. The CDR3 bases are TGCGCCAGCAGCCAAGTGGTGGGCACGGGAGTTGTTGAAGCTTTCTTT. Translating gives CASSQVVGTGVVEAFF.

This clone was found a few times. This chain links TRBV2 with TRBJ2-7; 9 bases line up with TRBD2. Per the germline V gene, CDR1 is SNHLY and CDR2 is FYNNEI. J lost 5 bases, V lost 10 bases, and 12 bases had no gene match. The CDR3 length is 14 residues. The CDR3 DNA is TGTGCCAACCAGGATACCGGGACTAGCAACGAGCAGTACTTC. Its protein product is CANQDTGTSNEQYF. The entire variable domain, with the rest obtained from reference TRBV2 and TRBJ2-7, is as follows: EPEVTQTPSHQVTQMGQEVILRCVPISNHLYFYWYRQILGQKVEFLVSFYNNEISEKSEIFDDQFSVERPDGSNFTLKIRSTKLEDSAMYFCANQDTGTSNEQYFGPGTRLTVT.

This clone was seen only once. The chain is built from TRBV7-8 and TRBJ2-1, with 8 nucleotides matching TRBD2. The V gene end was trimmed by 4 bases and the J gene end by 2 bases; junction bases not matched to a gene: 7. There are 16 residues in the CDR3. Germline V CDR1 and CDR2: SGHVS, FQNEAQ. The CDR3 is CASSSPRRGAYNEQFF. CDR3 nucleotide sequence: TGTGCCAGCAGCTCCCCCAGGCGGGGGGCCTACAATGAGCAGTTCTTC.

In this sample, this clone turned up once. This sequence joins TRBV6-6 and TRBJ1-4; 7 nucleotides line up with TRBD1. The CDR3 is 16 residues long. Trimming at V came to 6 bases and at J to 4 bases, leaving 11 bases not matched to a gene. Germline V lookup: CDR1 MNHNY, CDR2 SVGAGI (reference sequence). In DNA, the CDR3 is TGTGCCAGCAGCCTCCCCAGACAGGGCAATAATGAAAAACTGTTTTTT. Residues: CASSLPRQGNNEKLFF.

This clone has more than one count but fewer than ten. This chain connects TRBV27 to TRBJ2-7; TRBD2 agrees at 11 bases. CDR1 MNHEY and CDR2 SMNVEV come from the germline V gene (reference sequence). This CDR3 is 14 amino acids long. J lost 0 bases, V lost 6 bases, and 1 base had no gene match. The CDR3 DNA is TGTGCCAGCAGGGGACTAGCGGACTCCTACGAGCAGTACTTC. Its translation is CASRGLADSYEQYF.

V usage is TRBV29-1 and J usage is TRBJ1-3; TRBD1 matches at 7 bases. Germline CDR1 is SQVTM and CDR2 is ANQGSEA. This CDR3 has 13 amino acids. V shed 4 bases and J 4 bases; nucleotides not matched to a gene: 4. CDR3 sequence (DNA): TGCAGCGTTGCCGAGACAGGGGGAAACACCATATATTTT. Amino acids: CSVAETGGNTIYF.

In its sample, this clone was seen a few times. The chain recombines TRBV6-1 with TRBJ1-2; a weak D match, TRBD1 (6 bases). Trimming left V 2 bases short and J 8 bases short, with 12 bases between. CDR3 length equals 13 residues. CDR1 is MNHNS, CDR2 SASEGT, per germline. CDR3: CASSELGARGYTF. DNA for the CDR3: TGTGCCAGCAGTGAACTGGGGGCGCGGGGCTACACCTTC.

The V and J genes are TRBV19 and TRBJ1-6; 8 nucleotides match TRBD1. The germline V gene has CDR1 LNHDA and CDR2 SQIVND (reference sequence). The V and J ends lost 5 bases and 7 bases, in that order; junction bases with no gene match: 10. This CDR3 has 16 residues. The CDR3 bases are TGTGCCAGTAGTCACACTGACAGGGGAAGGAATTCACCCCTCCACTTT. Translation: CASSHTDRGRNSPLHF.

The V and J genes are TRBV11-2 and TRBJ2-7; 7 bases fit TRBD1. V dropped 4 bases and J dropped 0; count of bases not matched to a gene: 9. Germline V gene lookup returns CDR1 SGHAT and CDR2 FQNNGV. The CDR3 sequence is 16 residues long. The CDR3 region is CASSSPRDRVSYEQYF. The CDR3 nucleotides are TGTGCCAGCAGCTCACCCCGGGACAGAGTCTCCTACGAGCAGTACTTC.

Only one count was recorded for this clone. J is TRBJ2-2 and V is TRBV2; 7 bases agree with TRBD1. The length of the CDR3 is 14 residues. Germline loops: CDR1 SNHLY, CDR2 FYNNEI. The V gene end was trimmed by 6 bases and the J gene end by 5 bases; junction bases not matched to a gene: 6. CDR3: CASRVQGYTGELFF. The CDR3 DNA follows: TGTGCCAGCAGGGTACAGGGGTATACCGGGGAGCTGTTTTTT. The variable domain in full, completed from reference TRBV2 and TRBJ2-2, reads EPEVTQTPSHQVTQMGQEVILRCVPISNHLYFYWYRQILGQKVEFLVSFYNNEISEKSEIFDDQFSVERPDGSNFTLKIRSTKLEDSAMYFCASRVQGYTGELFFGEGSRLTVL.

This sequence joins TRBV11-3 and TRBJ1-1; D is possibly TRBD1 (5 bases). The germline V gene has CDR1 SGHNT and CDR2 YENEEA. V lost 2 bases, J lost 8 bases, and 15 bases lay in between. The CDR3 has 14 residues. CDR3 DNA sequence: TGTGCCAGCAGCTTACTCAGGGCCACCCGGGAAGCTTTCTTT. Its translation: CASSLLRATREAFF.

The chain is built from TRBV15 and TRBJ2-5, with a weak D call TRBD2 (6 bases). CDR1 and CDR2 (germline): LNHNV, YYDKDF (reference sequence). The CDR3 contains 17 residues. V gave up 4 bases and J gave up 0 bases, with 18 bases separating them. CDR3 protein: CATSTGRGELYQETQYF. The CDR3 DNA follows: TGTGCCACCAGCACCGGGAGAGGGGAATTGTACCAAGAGACCCAGTACTTC. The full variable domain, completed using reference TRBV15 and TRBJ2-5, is DAMVIQNPRYQVTQFGKPVTLSCSQTLNHNVMYWYQQKSSQAPKLLFHYYDKDFNNEADTPDNFQSRRPNTSFCFLDIRSPGLGDTAMYLCATSTGRGELYQETQYFGPGTRLLVL.

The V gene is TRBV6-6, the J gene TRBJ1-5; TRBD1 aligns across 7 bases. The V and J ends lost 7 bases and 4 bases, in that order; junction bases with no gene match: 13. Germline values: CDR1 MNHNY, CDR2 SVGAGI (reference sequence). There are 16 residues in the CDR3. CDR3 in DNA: TGTGCCAGCACAAGGGGGACCGGGACAGTAAATCAGCCCCAGCATTTT. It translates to CASTRGTGTVNQPQHF.

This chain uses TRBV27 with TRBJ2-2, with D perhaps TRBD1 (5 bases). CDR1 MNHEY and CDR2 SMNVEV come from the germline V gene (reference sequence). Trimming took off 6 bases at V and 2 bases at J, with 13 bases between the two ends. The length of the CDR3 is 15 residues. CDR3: CASRTPQGNTGELFF. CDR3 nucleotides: TGTGCCAGCAGGACCCCCCAGGGAAACACCGGGGAGCTGTTTTTT.

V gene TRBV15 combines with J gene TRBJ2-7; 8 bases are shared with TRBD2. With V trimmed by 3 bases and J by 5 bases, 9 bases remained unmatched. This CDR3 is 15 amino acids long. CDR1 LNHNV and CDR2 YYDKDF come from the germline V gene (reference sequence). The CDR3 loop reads CATSSPPGGRNEQYF. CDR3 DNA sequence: TGTGCCACCAGCAGTCCCCCGGGGGGGCGGAACGAGCAGTACTTC.

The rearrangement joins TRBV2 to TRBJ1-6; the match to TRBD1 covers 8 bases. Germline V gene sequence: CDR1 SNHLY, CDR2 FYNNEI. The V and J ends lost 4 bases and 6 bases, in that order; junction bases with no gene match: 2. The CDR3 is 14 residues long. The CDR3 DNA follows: TGTGCCAGCAGTGTAGGACAGGGTAATTCACCCCTCCACTTT. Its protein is CASSVGQGNSPLHF.

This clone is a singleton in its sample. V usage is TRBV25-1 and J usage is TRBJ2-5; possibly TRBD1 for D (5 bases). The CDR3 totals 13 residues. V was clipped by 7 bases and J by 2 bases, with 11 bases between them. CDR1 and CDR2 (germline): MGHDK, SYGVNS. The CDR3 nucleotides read TGTGCCAGCACCTCTAGGGGTCAAGAGACCCAGTACTTC. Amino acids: CASTSRGQETQYF.

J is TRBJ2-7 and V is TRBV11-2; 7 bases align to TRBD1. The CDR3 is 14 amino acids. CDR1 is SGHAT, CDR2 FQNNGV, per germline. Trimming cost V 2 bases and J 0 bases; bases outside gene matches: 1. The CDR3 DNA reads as TGTGCCAGCAGCTTATCAGGGGGCTCCTACGAGCAGTACTTC. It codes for CASSLSGGSYEQYF.

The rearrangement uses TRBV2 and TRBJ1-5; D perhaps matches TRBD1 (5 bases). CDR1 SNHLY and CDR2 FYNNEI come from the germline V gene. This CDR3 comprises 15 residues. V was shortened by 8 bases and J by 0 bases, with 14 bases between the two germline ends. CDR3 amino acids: CASGGGSLSNQPQHF. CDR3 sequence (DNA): TGTGCCAGCGGGGGAGGCAGCCTTAGCAATCAGCCCCAGCATTTT.

CDR3 DNA sequence: TGTGCCAGCAGGCCCTCTAGCGGGGGCAATGAGCAGTTCTTC. It specifies CASRPSSGGNEQFF. This chain links TRBV7-2 with TRBJ2-1, with 10 bases aligning to TRBD2. Germline CDR1 SGHTA, CDR2 FQGNSA. The V and J ends lost 6 bases and 6 bases, in that order; junction bases with no gene match: 5. The CDR3 spans 14 residues.

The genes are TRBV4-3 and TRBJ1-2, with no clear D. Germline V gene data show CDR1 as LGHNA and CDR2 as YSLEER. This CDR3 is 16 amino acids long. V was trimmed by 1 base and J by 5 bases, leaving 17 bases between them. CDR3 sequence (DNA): TGCGCCAGCAGCCAAGGAGCGACTCTAGATGCATATGGCTACACCTTC. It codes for CASSQGATLDAYGYTF.

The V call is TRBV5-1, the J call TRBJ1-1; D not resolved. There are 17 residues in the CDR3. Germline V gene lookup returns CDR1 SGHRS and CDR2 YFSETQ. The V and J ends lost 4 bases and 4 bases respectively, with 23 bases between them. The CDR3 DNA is TGCGCCAGCAGCCCGGGAGGGTCGAATCGGTTGGTCACTGAAGCTTTCTTT. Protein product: CASSPGGSNRLVTEAFF.

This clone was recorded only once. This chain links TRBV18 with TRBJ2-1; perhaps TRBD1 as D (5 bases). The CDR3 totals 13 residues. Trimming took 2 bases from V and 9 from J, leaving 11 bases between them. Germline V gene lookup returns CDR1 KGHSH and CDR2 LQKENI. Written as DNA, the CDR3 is TGTGCCAGCTCACCATCTGCAGGGATTGAGCAGTTCTTC. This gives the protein CASSPSAGIEQFF. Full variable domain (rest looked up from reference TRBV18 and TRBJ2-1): NAGVMQNPRHLVRRRGQEARLRCSPMKGHSHVYWYRQLPEEGLKFMVYLQKENIIDESGMPKERFSAEFPKEGPSILRIQQVVRGDSAAYFCASSPSAGIEQFFGPGTRLTVL.

The CDR3 loop is CSASQETQYF. CDR3 DNA: TGCAGTGCTTCTCAAGAGACCCAGTACTTC. The chain has TRBV20-1 and TRBJ2-5, with D hard to call. V lost 5 bases and J 2 bases, leaving 3 bases between the germline ends. This CDR3 has 10 amino acids. CDR1 is DFQATT, CDR2 SNEGSKA, per germline (reference sequence).

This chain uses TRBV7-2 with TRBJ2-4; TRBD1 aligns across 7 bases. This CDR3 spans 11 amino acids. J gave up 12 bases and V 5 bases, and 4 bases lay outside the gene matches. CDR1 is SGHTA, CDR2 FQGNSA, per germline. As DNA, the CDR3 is TGTGCCAGCAGCGTAGGGACAGCTCAGTACTTC. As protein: CASSVGTAQYF.

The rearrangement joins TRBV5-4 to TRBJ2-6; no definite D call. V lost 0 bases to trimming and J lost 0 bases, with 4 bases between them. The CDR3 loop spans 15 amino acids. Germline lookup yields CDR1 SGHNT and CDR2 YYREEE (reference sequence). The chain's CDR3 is CASSLASSGANVLTF. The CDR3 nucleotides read TGTGCCAGCAGCTTGGCCTCCTCTGGGGCCAACGTCCTGACTTTC.

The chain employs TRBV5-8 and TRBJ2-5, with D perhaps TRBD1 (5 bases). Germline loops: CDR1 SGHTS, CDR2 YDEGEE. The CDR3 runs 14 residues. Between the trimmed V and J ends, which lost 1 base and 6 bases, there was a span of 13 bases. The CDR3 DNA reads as TGTGCCAGCAGCTTGTCTCCAGGGCTACAGACCCAGTACTTC. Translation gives CASSLSPGLQTQYF.